These 25 T cell receptor beta chains were all obtained from the same sample, sequenced in a study of CD8+ T cells in alopecia areata listed by TCRdb under 2018. The time point tag for this specimen amounts to: 24 weeks on oral tofacitinib. The meaning of the sample's treatment or condition label: oral pan-JAK inhibitor, 5-10 mg twice daily. Libraries were made using the immunoSEQ multiplex PCR assay. RNA was extracted from all samples and reverse transcribed into cDNA, which served as template for TCR sequencing. This immuneACCESS table, as held by TCRdb, lists in-frame sequences with V and J called but not all clones. Of the missing ones, under half trace to an unresolved V gene in checked studies; the others have no known cause. This sample lists approximately 110,000 clones; 55% to 60% were detected once. Clones ranked in the top ten supply about 3.3% of the sample. Specimen: CD4+ T cells sorted from blood, collected at week 24, from a patient treated with tofacitinib. Source of these receptors: a human donor with alopecia areata.

This clone was detected only once. V is TRBV23-1 and J is TRBJ1-2; 7 nucleotides match TRBD1. TRBV23-1 carries the ORF label, with uncertain function. The ends lost 2 bases at V and 1 base at J; junction bases unmatched: 7. The CDR3 spans 16 residues. This chain's CDR3 is CASSQVRGRFNYGYTF. The CDR3 nucleotides read TGCGCCAGCAGTCAAGTCAGGGGGAGATTTAACTATGGCTACACCTTC.

The gene calls are TRBV7-2 and TRBJ2-3; TRBD2 matches at 9 bases. This CDR3 spans 17 amino acids. Germline CDR1 and CDR2: SGHTA and FQGNSA. V lost 4 bases and J lost 4; bases outside the gene matches: 12. The CDR3: CASSWGLAGVQADTQYF. The DNA for the CDR3 is TGTGCCAGCAGCTGGGGGTTAGCGGGGGTGCAGGCAGATACGCAGTATTTT.

The chain couples TRBV23-1 to TRBJ1-1; D is undetermined. TRBV23-1 is marked as an open reading frame, function uncertain. The V end was cut by 4 bases, the J end by 4 bases, with 10 bases between. CDR3 length: 13 amino acids. CDR3: CASSRKGGTEAFF. CDR3 coding DNA: TGCGCCAGCAGTCGGAAGGGAGGCACTGAAGCTTTCTTT.

This sequence joins TRBV5-8 and TRBJ2-5, with 9 bases aligning to TRBD2. Per germline, CDR1 SGHTS and CDR2 YDEGEE. V shed 4 bases, J shed 5 bases, and the junction held 9 bases outside the gene matches. This CDR3 is 15 amino acids long. CDR3 loop: CASSKGLAGGETQYF. The CDR3 DNA reads TGTGCCAGCAGCAAGGGACTAGCTGGTGGGGAGACCCAGTACTTC.

The sample holds a few counts of this clone. The CDR3 nucleotides read TGCAGCGTTGAATCGTCGGGTGGAGCAGATACGCAGTATTTT. It is translated as CSVESSGGADTQYF. The chain employs TRBV29-1 and TRBJ2-3; D is ambiguous. The CDR3 has 14 residues. The V gene's germline CDR1 is SQVTM and CDR2 ANQGSEA. The V gene lost 2 bases and the J gene lost 4 bases, with 13 bases spanning the gap.

The chain recombines TRBV15 with TRBJ2-3; TRBD2 aligns across 7 bases. The CDR3 totals 12 residues. Germline lookup yields CDR1 LNHNV and CDR2 YYDKDF (reference sequence). V was clipped by 1 base and J by 9 bases; unmatched bases: 1. The CDR3 spells CATSRGEGTQYF. Written as DNA, the CDR3 is TGTGCCACCAGCAGAGGGGAGGGCACGCAGTATTTT.

The chain carries TRBV29-1 and TRBJ1-2; 7 bases agree with TRBD1. V shed 8 bases and J 4 bases; nucleotides not matched to a gene: 10. This CDR3 contains 13 residues. Germline CDR1 SQVTM, CDR2 ANQGSEA. CDR3 protein: CSSLGTDFYGYTF. The CDR3 nucleotides read TGCAGCAGCCTCGGGACAGACTTCTATGGCTACACCTTC.

This chain links TRBV30 with TRBJ1-5; D unclear. This CDR3 spans 14 amino acids. Germline V gene data show CDR1 as GTSNPN and CDR2 as SVGIG (reference sequence). The V end lost 0 bases, the J end lost 2 bases, and 8 bases lay between the germline ends. The CDR3 loop is CAWSVSWGNQPQHF. CDR3 nucleotide sequence: TGTGCCTGGAGTGTCTCATGGGGCAATCAGCCCCAGCATTTT.

This clone appeared a few times. CDR3 residues: CASSFGRGLLTEAFF. CDR3 sequence (DNA): TGTGCCAGCAGTTTCGGAAGAGGCCTGTTGACTGAAGCTTTCTTT. This sequence joins TRBV27 and TRBJ1-1; D not certain. There are 15 residues in the CDR3. V lost 3 bases to trimming and J lost 5 bases, with 16 bases between them. Per germline, CDR1 MNHEY and CDR2 SMNVEV (reference sequence).

The chain employs TRBV18 and TRBJ2-1; D perhaps matches TRBD1 (6 bases). The CDR3 consists of 15 residues. Germline V gives CDR1 KGHSH, CDR2 LQKENI. V shed 3 bases and J shed 9 bases, with 18 bases lying between them. The CDR3 sequence is CASSPDLQGRVEQFF. The CDR3 nucleotides are TGTGCCAGCTCACCGGATCTACAGGGTCGAGTTGAGCAGTTCTTC. Combining the CDR3 with reference TRBV18 and TRBJ2-1 gives the whole variable domain NAGVMQNPRHLVRRRGQEARLRCSPMKGHSHVYWYRQLPEEGLKFMVYLQKENIIDESGMPKERFSAEFPKEGPSILRIQQVVRGDSAAYFCASSPDLQGRVEQFFGPGTRLTVL.

This chain links TRBV6-5 with TRBJ2-4; weak D call: TRBD1 (6 bases). This CDR3 comprises 14 residues. Germline V CDR1 and CDR2: MNHEY, SVGAGI. With 8 bases removed from V and 6 bases from J, the gap between germline ends came to 17 bases. CDR3: CASSMGQGPNIQYF. Written as DNA, the CDR3 is TGTGCCAGCTCGATGGGGCAGGGGCCAAACATTCAGTACTTC.

The rearrangement links TRBV7-2 to TRBJ2-5; D remains unclear. The CDR3 has 13 amino acids. The germline V gene has CDR1 SGHTA and CDR2 FQGNSA. Deletions cut 3 bases from V and 3 bases from J, with 8 bases between. In DNA, the CDR3 is TGTGCCAGCAGCTTTTACGGTGAAGAGACCCAGTACTTC. It codes for CASSFYGEETQYF.

This clone came up once. This chain connects TRBV10-3 to TRBJ2-6, with 7 bases fitting TRBD1. CDR3 length: 18 residues. Germline CDR1 reads ENHRY; CDR2 reads SYGVKD. V shed 4 bases, J shed 0 bases, and the junction held 9 bases outside the gene matches. In nucleotides, the CDR3 is TGTGCCATCAGTGGGTCAGGGGGTCGGCTCTCTGGGGCCAACGTCCTGACTTTC. Translated: CAISGSGGRLSGANVLTF.

This chain connects TRBV5-4 to TRBJ2-5; D possibly corresponds to TRBD1 (6 bases). Trimming removed 1 base at V and 1 base at J, with 11 bases between. Germline assignment: CDR1 SGHNT and CDR2 YYREEE (reference sequence). The CDR3 consists of 15 residues. The CDR3 sequence: CASSLTVRGQETQYF. CDR3 DNA sequence: TGTGCCAGCAGCTTGACCGTCAGGGGCCAAGAGACCCAGTACTTC. Complete variable domain (other parts from reference TRBV5-4 and TRBJ2-5): ETGVTQSPTHLIKTRGQQVTLRCSSQSGHNTVSWYQQALGQGPQFIFQYYREEENGRGNFPPRFSGLQFPNYSSELNVNALELDDSALYLCASSLTVRGQETQYFGPGTRLLVL.

A note on this clone: This same CDR3 is encoded by further DNA sequences in the sample. The rearrangement uses TRBV30 and TRBJ1-1, with TRBD1 matching over 9 bases. Germline trimming cut 5 bases from V and 4 bases from J; bases unmatched to any gene: 5. Germline CDR1 reads GTSNPN; CDR2 reads SVGIG (reference sequence). CDR3 length: 13 residues. In DNA form, the CDR3 reads TGTGCCTGGGCGGGACAGGGAGGCACTGAAGCTTTCTTT. Encoded protein: CAWAGQGGTEAFF. Using reference TRBV30 and TRBJ1-1 for the parts outside the CDR3, the full variable domain is SQTIHQWPATLVQPVGSPLSLECTVEGTSNPNLYWYRQAAGRGLQLLFYSVGIGQISSEVPQNLSASRPQDRQFILSSKKLLLSDSGFYLCAWAGQGGTEAFFGQGTRLTVV.

This chain links TRBV5-6 with TRBJ1-1; no definite D call. V was clipped by 4 bases and J by 7 bases, with 11 bases between them. This CDR3 has 12 residues. Germline V lookup: CDR1 SGHDT, CDR2 YYEEEE. This CDR3 is CASSPAGSEAFF. The CDR3 DNA reads TGTGCCAGCAGCCCGGCGGGGAGTGAAGCTTTCTTT.

This clone has a handful of counts. The V and J genes are TRBV5-5 and TRBJ1-2; D not resolved. V was clipped by 3 bases and J by 8 bases, with 14 bases between them. CDR1 and CDR2 from the germline V gene are SGHKS and YYEKEE (reference sequence). CDR3 length equals 13 residues. The CDR3 DNA reads as TGTGCCAGCAGCTCCGCAGGAGGAGTGGGCTACACCTTC. Its protein is CASSSAGGVGYTF.

This chain links TRBV7-9 with TRBJ2-7, with D possibly being TRBD1 (6 bases). In germline, CDR1 is SEHNR, CDR2 FQNEAQ (reference sequence). Trimming removed 5 bases from V and 4 bases from J, with 15 bases in between. The CDR3 spans 14 residues. In DNA, the CDR3 is TGTGCCAGCAGCCCAACCGGGACATCTTACGAGCAGTACTTC. This codes for CASSPTGTSYEQYF.

This clone was seen once. The chain couples TRBV5-1 to TRBJ2-1; D gene uncertain. V was shortened by 0 bases and J by 1 base, with 11 bases between the two germline ends. CDR1 is SGHRS and CDR2 is YFSETQ in the germline V gene. CDR3 length equals 16 residues. The CDR3 nucleotides are TGCGCCAGCAGCTTGGAAGGGCTAGGGTCCTACAATGAGCAGTTCTTC. It is translated as CASSLEGLGSYNEQFF.

The chain carries TRBV2 and TRBJ2-5, with 7 bases lining up with TRBD1. This CDR3 region has 14 residues. Trimming at V came to 5 bases and at J to 5 bases, leaving 8 bases not matched to a gene. Germline V gives CDR1 SNHLY, CDR2 FYNNEI. CDR3 protein: CASSLTGSGETQYF. The CDR3 DNA is TGTGCCAGCAGTTTGACAGGGTCCGGTGAGACCCAGTACTTC.

The V and J genes are TRBV4-3 and TRBJ1-6, with D perhaps matching TRBD1 (6 bases). Germline values: CDR1 LGHNA, CDR2 YSLEER. With 0 bases removed from V and 9 bases from J, the gap between germline ends came to 12 bases. The CDR3 is made up of 15 amino acids. The CDR3 spells CASSQDGTKGSPLHF. CDR3 sequence (DNA): TGCGCCAGCAGCCAAGACGGGACAAAGGGTTCACCCCTCCACTTT.

The rearrangement uses TRBV14 and TRBJ2-5; unclear D gene. Trimming pared 0 bases from V and 5 bases from J, leaving 10 bases between. Germline CDR1 is SGHDN and CDR2 is FVKESK. The CDR3 spans 14 residues. The CDR3 protein is CASSQDGGWETQYF. CDR3 DNA: TGTGCCAGCAGCCAAGATGGCGGTTGGGAGACCCAGTACTTC. Combining the CDR3 with reference TRBV14 and TRBJ2-5 gives the whole variable domain EAGVTQFPSHSVIEKGQTVTLRCDPISGHDNLYWYRRVMGKEIKFLLHFVKESKQDESGMPNNRFLAERTGGTYSTLKVQPAELEDSGVYFCASSQDGGWETQYFGPGTRLLVL.

The chain employs TRBV5-1 and TRBJ2-5; 11 nucleotides match TRBD1. The CDR3 runs 14 residues. V lost 6 bases to trimming and J lost 4 bases; unmatched junction nucleotides: 5. Germline-derived CDR1 and CDR2 are SGHRS and YFSETQ. Written as DNA, the CDR3 is TGCGCCAGCACTGGACAGGGGGCCGGAGAGACCCAGTACTTC. Translating gives CASTGQGAGETQYF.

This clone showed up just a few times. This sequence joins TRBV2 and TRBJ1-1; D uncertain. Trimming removed 2 bases at V and 1 base at J, with 8 bases between. Germline V gene lookup returns CDR1 SNHLY and CDR2 FYNNEI. The CDR3 runs 14 residues. CDR3 protein: CASSEITGNTEAFF. In DNA, the CDR3 is TGTGCCAGCAGTGAAATTACCGGGAACACTGAAGCTTTCTTT.

This clone was found once. This chain uses TRBV30 with TRBJ1-2; D might be TRBD1 (6 bases). Trimming shortened V by 2 bases and J by 5 bases, and 15 bases separated the two germline ends. The CDR3 spans 14 residues. CDR1 and CDR2 (germline): GTSNPN, SVGIG (reference sequence). The CDR3 here is CAWSPPGAKYGYTF. DNA of the CDR3: TGTGCCTGGAGTCCGCCGGGGGCAAAGTATGGCTACACCTTC.